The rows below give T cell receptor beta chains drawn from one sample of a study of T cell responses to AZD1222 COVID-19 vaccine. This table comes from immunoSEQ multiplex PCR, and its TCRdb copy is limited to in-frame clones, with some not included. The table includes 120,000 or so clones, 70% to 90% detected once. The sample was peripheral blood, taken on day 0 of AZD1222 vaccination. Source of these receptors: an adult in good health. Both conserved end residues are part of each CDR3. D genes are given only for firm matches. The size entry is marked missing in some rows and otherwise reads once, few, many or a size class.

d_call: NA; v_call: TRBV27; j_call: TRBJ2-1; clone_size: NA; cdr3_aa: CASPGQRVF; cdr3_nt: TGTGCCAGCCCAGGACAGCGGGTCTTC
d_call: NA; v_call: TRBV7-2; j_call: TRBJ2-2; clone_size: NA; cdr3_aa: CASGLNTGELFF; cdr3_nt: TGTGCCAGCGGACTGAACACCGGGGAGCTGTTTTTT
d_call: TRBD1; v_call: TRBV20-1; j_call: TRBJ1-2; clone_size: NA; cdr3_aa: CSGDRDYGYTF; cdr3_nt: TGCAGTGGTGACAGGGACTATGGCTACACCTTC
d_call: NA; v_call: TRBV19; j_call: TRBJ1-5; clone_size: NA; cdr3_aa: CASSSLAGPQHF; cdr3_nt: TGTGCCAGTAGTAGTCTGGCTGGTCCCCAGCATTTT
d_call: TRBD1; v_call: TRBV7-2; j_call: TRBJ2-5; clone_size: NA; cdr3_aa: CASSLQGSGETQYF; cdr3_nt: TGTGCCAGCAGCCTACAGGGGTCGGGGGAGACCCAGTACTTC
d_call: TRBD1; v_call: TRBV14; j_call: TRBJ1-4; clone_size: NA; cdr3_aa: CASSHGRQGANEKLFF; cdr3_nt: TGTGCCAGCAGCCACGGGCGACAGGGGGCTAATGAAAAACTGTTTTTT
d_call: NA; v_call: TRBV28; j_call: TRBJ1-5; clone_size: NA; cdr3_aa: CASSPGGSNQPQHF; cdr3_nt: TGTGCCAGCAGCCCCGGGGGGAGCAATCAGCCCCAGCATTTT
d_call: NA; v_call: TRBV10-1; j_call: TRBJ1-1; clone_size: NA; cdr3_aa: CATDGGYKSEAFF; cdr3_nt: TGCGCCACCGACGGGGGGTATAAGTCTGAAGCTTTCTTT
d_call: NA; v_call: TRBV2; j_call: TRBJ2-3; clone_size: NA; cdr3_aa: CASREGQTYTDTQYF; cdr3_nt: TGTGCCAGCAGGGAGGGACAGACCTACACAGATACGCAGTATTTT
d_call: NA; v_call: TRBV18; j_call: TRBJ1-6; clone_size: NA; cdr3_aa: CASSSLTATISPLHF; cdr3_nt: TGTGCCAGCTCATCCTTGACAGCTACCATTTCACCCCTCCACTTT
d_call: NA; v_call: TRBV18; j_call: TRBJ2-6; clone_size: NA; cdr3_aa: CASSPTGSGANVLTF; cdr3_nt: TGTGCCAGCTCACCCACAGGGTCTGGGGCCAACGTCCTGACTTTC
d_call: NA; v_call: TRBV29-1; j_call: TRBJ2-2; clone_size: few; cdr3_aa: CSVVGSGPGMTGELFF; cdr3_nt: TGCAGCGTTGTGGGTAGCGGACCTGGGATGACCGGGGAGCTGTTTTTT
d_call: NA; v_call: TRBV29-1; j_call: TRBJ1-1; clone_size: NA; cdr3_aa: CSVRDRSAMNTEAFF; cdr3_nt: TGCAGCGTTAGAGACAGGTCTGCCATGAACACTGAAGCTTTCTTT
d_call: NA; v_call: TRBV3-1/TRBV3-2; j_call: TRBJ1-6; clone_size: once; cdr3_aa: CASSQSPGDSPLHF; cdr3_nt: TGTGCCAGCAGCCAATCCCCAGGGGATTCACCCCTCCACTTT
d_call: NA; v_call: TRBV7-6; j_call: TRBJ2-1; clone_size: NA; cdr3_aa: CASSLAGGLSYNEQFF; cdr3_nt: TGTGCCAGCAGCTTAGCCGGGGGGCTATCCTACAATGAGCAGTTCTTC
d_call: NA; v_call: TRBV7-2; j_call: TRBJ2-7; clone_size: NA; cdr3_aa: CASSLGWSQDYEQYF; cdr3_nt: TGTGCCAGCAGCTTAGGTTGGTCGCAAGACTACGAGCAGTACTTC
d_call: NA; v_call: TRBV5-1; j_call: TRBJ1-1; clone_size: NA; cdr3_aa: CASSLTGSLTEAFF; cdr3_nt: TGCGCCAGCAGCTTAACGGGGAGTCTCACTGAAGCTTTCTTT
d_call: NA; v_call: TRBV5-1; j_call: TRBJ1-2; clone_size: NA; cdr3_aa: CATALGGSYGYTF; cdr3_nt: TGCGCCACCGCCCTCGGGGGGAGCTATGGCTACACCTTC
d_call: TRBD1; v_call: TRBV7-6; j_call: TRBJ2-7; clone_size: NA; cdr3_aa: CASSLNGAGGGYEQYF; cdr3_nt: TGTGCCAGCAGCTTAAATGGGGCAGGGGGTGGCTACGAGCAGTACTTC
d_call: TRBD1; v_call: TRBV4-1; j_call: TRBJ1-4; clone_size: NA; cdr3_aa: CASSPFVQGNPNEKLFF; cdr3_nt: TGCGCCAGCAGCCCATTTGTACAGGGGAATCCTAATGAAAAACTGTTTTTT
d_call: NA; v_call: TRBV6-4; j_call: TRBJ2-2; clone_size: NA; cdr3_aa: CASSDRDTGELFF; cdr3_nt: TGTGCCAGCAGTGACAGGGACACCGGGGAGCTGTTTTTT
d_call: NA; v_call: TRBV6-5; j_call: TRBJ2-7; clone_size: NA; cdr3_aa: CASSYSRPGEQYF; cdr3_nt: TGTGCCAGCAGTTACTCCCGCCCCGGCGAGCAGTACTTC
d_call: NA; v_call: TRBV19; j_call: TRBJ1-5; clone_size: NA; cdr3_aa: CAGKKGGWRSNQPQHF; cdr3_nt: TGTGCCGGAAAGAAAGGGGGTTGGCGTAGCAATCAGCCCCAGCATTTT
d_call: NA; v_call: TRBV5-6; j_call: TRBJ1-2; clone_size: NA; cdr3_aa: CASSLWGGQAYGYTF; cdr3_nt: TGTGCCAGCAGCTTGTGGGGCGGTCAGGCCTATGGCTACACCTTC
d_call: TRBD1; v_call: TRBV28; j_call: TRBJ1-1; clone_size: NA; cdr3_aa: CASSLGGAGGWNTEAFF; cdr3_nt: TGTGCCAGCAGTTTGGGCGGGGCAGGGGGCTGGAACACTGAAGCTTTCTTT
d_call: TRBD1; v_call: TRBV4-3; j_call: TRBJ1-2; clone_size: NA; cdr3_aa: CASSQDQTRTGDGYTF; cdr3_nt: TGCGCCAGCAGCCAAGATCAGACAAGGACAGGGGACGGCTACACCTTC
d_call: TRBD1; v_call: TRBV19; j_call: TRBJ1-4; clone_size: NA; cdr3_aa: CASSWQGGLTNEKLFF; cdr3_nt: TGTGCCAGTAGTTGGCAGGGGGGTTTAACTAATGAAAAACTGTTTTTT
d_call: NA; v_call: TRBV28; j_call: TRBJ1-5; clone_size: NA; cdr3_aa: CASSFGQLIQPQHF; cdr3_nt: TGTGCCAGCAGTTTCGGACAGTTGATCCAGCCCCAGCATTTT
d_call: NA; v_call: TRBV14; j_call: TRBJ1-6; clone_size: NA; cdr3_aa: CASTLRVGQSSSYNSPLHF; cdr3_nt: TGTGCCAGCACCCTAAGGGTCGGGCAGTCAAGCTCCTATAATTCACCCCTCCACTTT
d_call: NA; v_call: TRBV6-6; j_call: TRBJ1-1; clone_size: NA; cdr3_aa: CASSYSTTTAGAFF; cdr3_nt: TGTGCCAGCAGTTACTCGACGACAACCGCTGGGGCTTTCTTT
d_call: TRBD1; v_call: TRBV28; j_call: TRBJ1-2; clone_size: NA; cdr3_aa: CASTSRQGYGYTF; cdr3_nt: TGTGCCAGCACCTCTCGACAGGGTTATGGCTACACCTTC
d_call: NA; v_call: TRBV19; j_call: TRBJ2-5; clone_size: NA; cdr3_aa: CASSIRKGSYQETQYF; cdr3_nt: TGTGCCAGTAGTATTCGGAAGGGGTCGTACCAAGAGACCCAGTACTTC
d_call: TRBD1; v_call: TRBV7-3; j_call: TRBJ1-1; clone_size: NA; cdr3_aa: CASSLGGDSTEAFF; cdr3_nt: TGTGCCAGCAGCTTAGGTGGGGACAGCACTGAAGCTTTCTTT
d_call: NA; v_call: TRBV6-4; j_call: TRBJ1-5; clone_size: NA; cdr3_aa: CASSADTRGPQHF; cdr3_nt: TGTGCCAGCAGTGCCGACACCCGGGGGCCCCAGCATTTT
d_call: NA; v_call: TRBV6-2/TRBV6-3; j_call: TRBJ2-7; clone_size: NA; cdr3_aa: CASSPGKGGRESYEQYF; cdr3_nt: TGTGCCAGCAGTCCAGGAAAGGGCGGCAGAGAATCCTACGAGCAGTACTTC
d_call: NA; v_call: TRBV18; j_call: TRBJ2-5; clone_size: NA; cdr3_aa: CASSPRKGRGETQYF; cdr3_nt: TGTGCCAGCTCACCACGCAAGGGTCGGGGAGAGACCCAGTACTTC
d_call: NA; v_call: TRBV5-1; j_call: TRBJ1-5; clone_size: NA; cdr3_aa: CASSLGEGDSNQPQHF; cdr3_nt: TGCGCCAGCAGCTTGGGCGAGGGTGATAGCAATCAGCCCCAGCATTTT
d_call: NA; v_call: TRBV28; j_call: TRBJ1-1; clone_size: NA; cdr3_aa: CASSLAGSGEAFF; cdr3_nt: TGTGCCAGCAGTTTAGCGGGGTCCGGAGAAGCTTTCTTT
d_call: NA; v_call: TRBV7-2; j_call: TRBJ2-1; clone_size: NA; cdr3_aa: CASSRLLAYNEQFF; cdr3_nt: TGTGCCAGCAGCCGGCTGCTAGCCTACAATGAGCAGTTCTTC
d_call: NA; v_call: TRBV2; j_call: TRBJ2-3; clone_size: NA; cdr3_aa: CASSEALSKGTDTQYF; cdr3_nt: TGTGCCAGCAGTGAAGCGCTTTCTAAGGGCACAGATACGCAGTATTTT
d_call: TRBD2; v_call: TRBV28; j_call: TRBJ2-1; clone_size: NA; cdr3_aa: CASRTSGEYNEQFF; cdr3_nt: TGTGCCAGCAGGACTAGCGGGGAATACAATGAGCAGTTCTTC
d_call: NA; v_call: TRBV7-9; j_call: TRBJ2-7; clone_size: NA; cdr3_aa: CASSQAYEQYF; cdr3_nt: TGTGCCAGCAGCCAGGCGTACGAGCAGTACTTC